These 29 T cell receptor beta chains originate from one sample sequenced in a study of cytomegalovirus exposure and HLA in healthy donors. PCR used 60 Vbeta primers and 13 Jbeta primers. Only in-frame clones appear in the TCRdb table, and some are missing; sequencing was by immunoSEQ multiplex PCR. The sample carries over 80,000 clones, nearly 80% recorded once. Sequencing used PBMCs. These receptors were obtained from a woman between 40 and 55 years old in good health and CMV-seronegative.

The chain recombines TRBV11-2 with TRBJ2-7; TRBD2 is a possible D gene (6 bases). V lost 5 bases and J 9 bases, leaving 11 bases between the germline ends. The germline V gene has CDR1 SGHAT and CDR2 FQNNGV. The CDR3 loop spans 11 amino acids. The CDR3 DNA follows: TGTGCCAGCAGCCCCGGGACTTTGCAGTACTTC. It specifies CASSPGTLQYF.

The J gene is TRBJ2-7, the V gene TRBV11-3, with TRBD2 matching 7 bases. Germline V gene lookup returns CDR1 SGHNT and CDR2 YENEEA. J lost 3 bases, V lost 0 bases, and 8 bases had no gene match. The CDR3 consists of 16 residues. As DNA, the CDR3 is TGTGCCAGCAGCTTAGACCGGCGGGGGAGCGGCTACGAGCAGTACTTC. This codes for CASSLDRRGSGYEQYF. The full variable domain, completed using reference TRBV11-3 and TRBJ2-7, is EAGVVQSPRYKIIEKKQPVAFWCNPISGHNTLYWYLQNLGQGPELLIRYENEEAVDDSQLPKDRFSAERLKGVDSTLKIQPAELGDSAVYLCASSLDRRGSGYEQYFGPGTRLTVT.

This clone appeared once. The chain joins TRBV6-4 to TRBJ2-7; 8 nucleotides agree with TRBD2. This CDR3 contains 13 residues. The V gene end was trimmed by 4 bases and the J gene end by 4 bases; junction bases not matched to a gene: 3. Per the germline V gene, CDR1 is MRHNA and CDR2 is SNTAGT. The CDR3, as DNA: TGTGCCAGCAGTGCTACTAGCGGTTACGAGCAGTACTTC. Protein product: CASSATSGYEQYF.

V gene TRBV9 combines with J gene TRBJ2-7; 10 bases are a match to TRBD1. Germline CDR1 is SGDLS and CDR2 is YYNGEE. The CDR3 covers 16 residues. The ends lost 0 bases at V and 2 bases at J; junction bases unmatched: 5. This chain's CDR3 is CASSVAGQGPPYEQYF. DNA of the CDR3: TGTGCCAGCAGCGTAGCGGGACAGGGGCCCCCCTACGAGCAGTACTTC.

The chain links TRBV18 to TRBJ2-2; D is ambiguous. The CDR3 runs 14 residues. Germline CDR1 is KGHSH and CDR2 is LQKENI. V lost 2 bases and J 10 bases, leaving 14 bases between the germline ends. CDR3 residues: CASSPWQASQELFF. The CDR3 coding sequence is TGTGCCAGCTCACCATGGCAGGCTTCTCAGGAGCTGTTTTTT.

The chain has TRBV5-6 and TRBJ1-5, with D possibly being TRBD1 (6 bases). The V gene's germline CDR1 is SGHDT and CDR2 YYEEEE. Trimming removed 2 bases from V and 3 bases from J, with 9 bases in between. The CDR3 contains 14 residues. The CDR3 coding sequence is TGTGCCAGCAGCTTACCAGGGGTCAATCAGCCCCAGCATTTT. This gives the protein CASSLPGVNQPQHF. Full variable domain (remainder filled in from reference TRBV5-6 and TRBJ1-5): DAGVTQSPTHLIKTRGQQVTLRCSPKSGHDTVSWYQQALGQGPQFIFQYYEEEERQRGNFPDRFSGHQFPNYSSELNVNALLLGDSALYLCASSLPGVNQPQHFGDGTRLSIL.

This CDR3 reads CASSSQGTYSNQPQHF. CDR3 nucleotides: TGTGCCAGTAGTTCCCAGGGAACCTATAGCAATCAGCCCCAGCATTTT. This sequence joins TRBV19 and TRBJ1-5, with a tentative D call TRBD1 (5 bases). V was trimmed by 5 bases and J by 0 bases, leaving 14 bases between them. The CDR3 loop spans 16 amino acids. Germline V gives CDR1 LNHDA, CDR2 SQIVND (reference sequence). The full variable domain, with the rest looked up from reference TRBV19 and TRBJ1-5, is DGGITQSPKYLFRKEGQNVTLSCEQNLNHDAMYWYRQDPGQGLRLIYYSQIVNDFQKGDIAEGYSVSREKKESFPLTVTSAQKNPTAFYLCASSSQGTYSNQPQHFGDGTRLSIL.

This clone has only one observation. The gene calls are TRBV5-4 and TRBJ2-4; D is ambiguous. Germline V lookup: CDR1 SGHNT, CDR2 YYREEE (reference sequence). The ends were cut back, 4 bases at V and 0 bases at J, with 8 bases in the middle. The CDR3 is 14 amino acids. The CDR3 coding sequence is TGTGCCAGCAGCACAGAGATAGCCAAAAACATTCAGTACTTC. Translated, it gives CASSTEIAKNIQYF.

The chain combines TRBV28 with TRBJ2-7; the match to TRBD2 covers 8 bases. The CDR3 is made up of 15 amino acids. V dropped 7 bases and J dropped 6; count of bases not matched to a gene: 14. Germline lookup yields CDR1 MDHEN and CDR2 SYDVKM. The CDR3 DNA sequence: TGTGCCAGCACCACTCCCGGGACTAGGGTTCGCGAGCAGTACTTC. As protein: CASTTPGTRVREQYF.

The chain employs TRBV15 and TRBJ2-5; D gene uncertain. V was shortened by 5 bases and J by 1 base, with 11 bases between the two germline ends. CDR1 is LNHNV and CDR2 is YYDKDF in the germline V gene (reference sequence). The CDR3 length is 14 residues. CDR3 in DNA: TGTGCCACCAGCTCCCCTGCGGCCCAAGAGACCCAGTACTTC. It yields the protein CATSSPAAQETQYF. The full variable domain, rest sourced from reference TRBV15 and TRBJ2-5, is DAMVIQNPRYQVTQFGKPVTLSCSQTLNHNVMYWYQQKSSQAPKLLFHYYDKDFNNEADTPDNFQSRRPNTSFCFLDIRSPGLGDTAMYLCATSSPAAQETQYFGPGTRLLVL.

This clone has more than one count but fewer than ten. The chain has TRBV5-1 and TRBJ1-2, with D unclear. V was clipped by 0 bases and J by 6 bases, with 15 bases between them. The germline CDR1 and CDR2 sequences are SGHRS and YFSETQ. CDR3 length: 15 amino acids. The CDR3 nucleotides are TGCGCCAGCAGCTTGGTGGGGAGTAAGGTCGATGGCTACACCTTC. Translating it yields CASSLVGSKVDGYTF.

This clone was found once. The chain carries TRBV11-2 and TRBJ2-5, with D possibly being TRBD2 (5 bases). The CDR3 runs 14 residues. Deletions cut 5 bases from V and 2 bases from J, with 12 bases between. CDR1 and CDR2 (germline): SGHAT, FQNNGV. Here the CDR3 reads CASSPRAGQETQYF. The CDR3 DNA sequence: TGTGCCAGCAGCCCGAGGGCGGGTCAAGAGACCCAGTACTTC. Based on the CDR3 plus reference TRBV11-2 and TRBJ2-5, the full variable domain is EAGVAQSPRYKIIEKRQSVAFWCNPISGHATLYWYQQILGQGPKLLIQFQNNGVVDDSQLPKDRFSAERLKGVDSTLKIQPAKLEDSAVYLCASSPRAGQETQYFGPGTRLLVL.

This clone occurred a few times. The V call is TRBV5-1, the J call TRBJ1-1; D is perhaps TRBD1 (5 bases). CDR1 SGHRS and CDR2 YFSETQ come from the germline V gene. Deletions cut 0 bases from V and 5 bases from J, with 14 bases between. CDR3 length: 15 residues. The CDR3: CASSLAGGGRTEAFF. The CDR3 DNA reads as TGCGCCAGCAGCTTGGCCGGCGGGGGAAGAACTGAAGCTTTCTTT.

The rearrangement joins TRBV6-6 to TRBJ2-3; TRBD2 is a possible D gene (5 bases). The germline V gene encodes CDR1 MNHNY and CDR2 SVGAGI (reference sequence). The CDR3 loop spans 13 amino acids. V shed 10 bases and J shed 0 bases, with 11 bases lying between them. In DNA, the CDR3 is TGTGCCACCACACGCGGGAGCACAGATACGCAGTATTTT. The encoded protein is CATTRGSTDTQYF.

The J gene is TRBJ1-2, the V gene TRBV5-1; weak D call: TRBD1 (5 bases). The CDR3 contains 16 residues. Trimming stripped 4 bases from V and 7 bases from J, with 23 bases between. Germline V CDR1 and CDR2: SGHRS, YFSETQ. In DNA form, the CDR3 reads TGCGCCAGCAGCGAGACCCAAGCAAGGGGCGGGGGTGGCTACACCTTC. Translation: CASSETQARGGGGYTF.

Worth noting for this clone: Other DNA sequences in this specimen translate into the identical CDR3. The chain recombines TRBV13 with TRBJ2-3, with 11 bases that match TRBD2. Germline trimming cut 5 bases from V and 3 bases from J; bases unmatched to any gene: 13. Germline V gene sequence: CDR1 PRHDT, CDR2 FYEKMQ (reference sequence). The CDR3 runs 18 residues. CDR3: CASSPNRVLAGETDTQYF. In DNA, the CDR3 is TGTGCCAGCAGCCCTAACCGCGTACTAGCGGGAGAAACAGATACGCAGTATTTT.

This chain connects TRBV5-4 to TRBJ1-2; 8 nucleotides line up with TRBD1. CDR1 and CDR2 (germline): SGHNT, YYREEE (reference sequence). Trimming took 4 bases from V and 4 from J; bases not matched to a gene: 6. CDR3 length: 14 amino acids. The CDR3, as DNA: TGTGCCAGCAGCGACCCACAGGGGGGCTATGGCTACACCTTC. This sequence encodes CASSDPQGGYGYTF.

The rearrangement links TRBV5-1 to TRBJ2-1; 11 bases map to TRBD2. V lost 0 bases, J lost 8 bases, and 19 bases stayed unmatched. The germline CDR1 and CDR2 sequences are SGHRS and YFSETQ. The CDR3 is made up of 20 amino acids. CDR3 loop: CASSLAVRRVLAGGIDEQFF. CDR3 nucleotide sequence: TGCGCCAGCAGCTTGGCCGTGCGACGCGTGCTAGCGGGAGGTATCGATGAGCAGTTCTTC.

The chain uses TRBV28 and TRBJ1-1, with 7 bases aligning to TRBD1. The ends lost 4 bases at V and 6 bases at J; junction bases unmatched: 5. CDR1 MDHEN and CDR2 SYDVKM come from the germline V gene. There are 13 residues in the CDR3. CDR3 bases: TGTGCCAGCAGTTACCCAGGGGGAGCTGAAGCTTTCTTT. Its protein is CASSYPGGAEAFF.

CDR3 coding DNA: TGCGCCAGCGAAGACCCCCCCGGGCGGGACCACGAGCAGTACTTC. Its protein is CASEDPPGRDHEQYF. V gene TRBV10-2 combines with J gene TRBJ2-7; maybe TRBD2 (6 bases). CDR1 is WSHSY, CDR2 SAAADI, per germline. V lost 8 bases, J lost 5 bases, and 22 bases lay in between. The CDR3 covers 15 residues.

CDR3 bases: TGTGCCAGCAGCTTGCTTGGCCTGTCCTACACCTTC. Protein: CASSLLGLSYTF. The V and J genes are TRBV5-4 and TRBJ1-2; D is undetermined. V was pared by 1 base and J by 10 bases, with 11 bases between. This CDR3 is built from 12 residues. The germline CDR1 and CDR2 sequences are SGHNT and YYREEE (reference sequence).

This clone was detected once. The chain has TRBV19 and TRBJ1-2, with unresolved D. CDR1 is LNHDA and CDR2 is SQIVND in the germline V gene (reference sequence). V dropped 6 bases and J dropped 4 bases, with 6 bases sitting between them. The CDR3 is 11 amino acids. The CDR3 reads CASRSAYGYTF. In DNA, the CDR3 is TGTGCCAGTAGGAGTGCCTATGGCTACACCTTC. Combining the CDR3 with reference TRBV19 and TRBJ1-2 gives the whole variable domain DGGITQSPKYLFRKEGQNVTLSCEQNLNHDAMYWYRQDPGQGLRLIYYSQIVNDFQKGDIAEGYSVSREKKESFPLTVTSAQKNPTAFYLCASRSAYGYTFGSGTRLTVV.

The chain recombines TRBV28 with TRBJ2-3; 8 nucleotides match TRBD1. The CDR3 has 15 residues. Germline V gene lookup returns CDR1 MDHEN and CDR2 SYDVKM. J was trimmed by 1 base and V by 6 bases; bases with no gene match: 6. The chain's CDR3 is CASRPGTGRTDTQYF. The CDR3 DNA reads TGTGCCAGCAGGCCCGGGACAGGCCGCACAGATACGCAGTATTTT.

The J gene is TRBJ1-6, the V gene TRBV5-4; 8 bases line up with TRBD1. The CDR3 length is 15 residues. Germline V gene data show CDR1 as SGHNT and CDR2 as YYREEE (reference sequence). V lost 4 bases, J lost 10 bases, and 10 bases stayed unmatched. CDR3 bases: TGTGCCAGCAGCCGAACCCAGGGGGCCGAATCACCCCTCCACTTT. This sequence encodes CASSRTQGAESPLHF.

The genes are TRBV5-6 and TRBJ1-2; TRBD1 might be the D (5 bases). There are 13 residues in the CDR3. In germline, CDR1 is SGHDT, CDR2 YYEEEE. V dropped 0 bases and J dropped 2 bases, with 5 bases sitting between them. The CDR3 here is CASSLAGNYGYTF. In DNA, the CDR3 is TGTGCCAGCAGCTTGGCAGGGAACTATGGCTACACCTTC.

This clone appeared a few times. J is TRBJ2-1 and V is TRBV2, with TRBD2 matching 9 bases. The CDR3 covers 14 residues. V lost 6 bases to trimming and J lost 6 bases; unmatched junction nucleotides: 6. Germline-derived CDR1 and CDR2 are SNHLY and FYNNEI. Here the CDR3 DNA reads TGTGCCAGCAGGCTAGCGGGATTTGGCAATGAGCAGTTCTTC. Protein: CASRLAGFGNEQFF.

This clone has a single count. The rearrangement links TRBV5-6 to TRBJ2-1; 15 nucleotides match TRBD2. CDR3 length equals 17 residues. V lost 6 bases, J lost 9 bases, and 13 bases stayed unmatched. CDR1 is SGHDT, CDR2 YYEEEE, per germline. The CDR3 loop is CASTSEGTSGRWGEQFF. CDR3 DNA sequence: TGTGCCAGCACCTCCGAGGGGACTAGCGGGAGGTGGGGTGAGCAGTTCTTC.

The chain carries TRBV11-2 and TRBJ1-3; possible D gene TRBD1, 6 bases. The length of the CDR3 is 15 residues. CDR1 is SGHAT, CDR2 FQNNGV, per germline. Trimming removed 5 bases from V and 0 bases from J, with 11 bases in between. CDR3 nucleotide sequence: TGTGCCAGCAGCCAGACAGGCAACTCTGGAAACACCATATATTTT. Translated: CASSQTGNSGNTIYF.

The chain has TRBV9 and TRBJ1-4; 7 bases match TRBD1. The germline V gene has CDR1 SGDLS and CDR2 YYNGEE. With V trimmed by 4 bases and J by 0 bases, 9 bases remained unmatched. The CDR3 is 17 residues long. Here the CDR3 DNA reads TGTGCCAGCAGCCCCGGACAGGAATCTTCAACTAATGAAAAACTGTTTTTT. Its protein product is CASSPGQESSTNEKLFF. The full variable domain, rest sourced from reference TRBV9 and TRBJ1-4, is DSGVTQTPKHLITATGQRVTLRCSPRSGDLSVYWYQQSLDQGLQFLIQYYNGEERAKGNILERFSAQQFPDLHSELNLSSLELGDSALYFCASSPGQESSTNEKLFFGSGTQLSVL.